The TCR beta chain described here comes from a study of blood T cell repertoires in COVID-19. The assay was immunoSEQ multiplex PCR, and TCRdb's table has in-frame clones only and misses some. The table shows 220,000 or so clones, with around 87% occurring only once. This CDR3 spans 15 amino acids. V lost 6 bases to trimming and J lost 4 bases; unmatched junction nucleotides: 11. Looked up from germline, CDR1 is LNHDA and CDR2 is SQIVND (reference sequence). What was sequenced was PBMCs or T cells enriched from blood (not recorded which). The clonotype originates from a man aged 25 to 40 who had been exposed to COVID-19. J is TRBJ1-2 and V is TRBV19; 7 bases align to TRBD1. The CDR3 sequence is CASRDRRIERYGYTF. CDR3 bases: TGTGCCAGTAGGGACAGGCGGATAGAGCGCTATGGCTACACCTTC.